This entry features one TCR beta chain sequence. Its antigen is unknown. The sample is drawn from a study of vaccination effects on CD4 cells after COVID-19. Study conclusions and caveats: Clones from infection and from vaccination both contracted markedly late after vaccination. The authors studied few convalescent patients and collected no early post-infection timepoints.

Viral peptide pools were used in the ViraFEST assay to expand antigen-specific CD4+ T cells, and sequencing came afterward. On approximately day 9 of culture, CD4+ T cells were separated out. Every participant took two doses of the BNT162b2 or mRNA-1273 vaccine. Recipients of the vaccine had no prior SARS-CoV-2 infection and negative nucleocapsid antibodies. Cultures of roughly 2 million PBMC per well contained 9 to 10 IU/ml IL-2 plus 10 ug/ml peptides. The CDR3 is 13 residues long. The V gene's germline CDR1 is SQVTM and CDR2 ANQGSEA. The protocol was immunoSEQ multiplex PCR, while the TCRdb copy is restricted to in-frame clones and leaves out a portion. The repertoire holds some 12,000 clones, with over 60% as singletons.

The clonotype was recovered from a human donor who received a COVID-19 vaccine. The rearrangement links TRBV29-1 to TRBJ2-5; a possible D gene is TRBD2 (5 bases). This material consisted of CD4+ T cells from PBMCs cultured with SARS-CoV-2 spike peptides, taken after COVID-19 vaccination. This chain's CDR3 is CSAPGRKKETQYF. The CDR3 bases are TGCAGTGCGCCGGGGAGAAAGAAAGAGACCCAGTACTTC.